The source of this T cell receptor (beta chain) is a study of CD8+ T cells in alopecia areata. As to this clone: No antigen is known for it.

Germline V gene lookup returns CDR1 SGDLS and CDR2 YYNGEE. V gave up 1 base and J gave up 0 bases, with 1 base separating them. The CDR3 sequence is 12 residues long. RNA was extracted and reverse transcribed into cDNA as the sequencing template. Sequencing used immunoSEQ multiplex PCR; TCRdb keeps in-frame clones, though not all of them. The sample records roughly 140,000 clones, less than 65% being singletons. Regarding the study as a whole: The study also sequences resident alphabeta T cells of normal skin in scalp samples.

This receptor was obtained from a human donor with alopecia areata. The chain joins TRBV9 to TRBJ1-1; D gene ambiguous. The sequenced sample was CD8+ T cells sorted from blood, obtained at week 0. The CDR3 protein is CASSVLNTEAFF. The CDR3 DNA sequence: TGTGCCAGCAGCGTACTGAACACTGAAGCTTTCTTT.